This T cell receptor beta chain was identified in a study of tumor-infiltrating lymphocytes in primary liver carcinoma. Unsorted bulk tissue of roughly 20-34 mg yielded co-extracted RNA and DNA. This CDR3 comprises 20 residues. With V trimmed by 0 bases and J by 6 bases, 16 bases remained unmatched. Germline V gene sequence: CDR1 LGHNA, CDR2 YNFKEQ. Priming with a constant-region primer yielded TCR beta cDNA from roughly 0.45 ug total RNA. Generation of the TCR beta libraries relied on three nested multiplex PCR rounds using slightly modified ARM-PCR. Each of the first two PCR rounds ran nine to ten cycles with TRBV1-TRBV30 forward and C-beta reverse primers. TCRdb itself ran the multiplex PCR reads through MiXCR, one entry per CDR3 protein. Found here are 90,000 to 150,000 distinct CDR3 sequences, about two thirds of them singletons; the top ten hold over 7.5%.

The J gene is TRBJ2-4, the V gene TRBV4-2, with 11 bases that match TRBD2. The TCR was taken from a woman aged 60-75 years with primary liver carcinoma and hepatitis B virus infection. Sequenced input: tumor-adjacent normal liver tissue. The CDR3 reads CASSQESHSGRVVPGNIQYF. CDR3 coding DNA: TGTGCCAGCAGCCAAGAGTCCCATAGCGGGAGGGTAGTGCCAGGAAACATTCAGTACTTC.